This T cell receptor beta chain was identified in a study of vaccination and CD4 T cells after COVID-19. Whole-study context: The authors sampled a few convalescent patients on day 14 and on days 161 to 241 post-vaccination.

This clonotype has only one observation. Antigen specificity is unknown. Study conclusions and caveats: There was no significant change from about 22 to 38 median reactive clonotypes.

At the Johns Hopkins FTIC core, DNA taken from cultured CD4+ T cells was sequenced by way of the Oncomine TCR Beta short-read assay. TCRdb itself ran the PCR reads through MiXCR, one entry per CDR3 protein. The sample shows 15,000 to 20,000 distinct CDR3 sequences, 51% of them seen only once. This CDR3 contains 14 residues. The germline V gene has CDR1 DFQATT and CDR2 SNEGSKA (reference sequence). Between the trimmed V and J ends, which lost 1 base and 1 base, there was a span of 8 bases. Time point specified: late sampling 161 to 241 days after vaccination in a few convalescent patients. Specified treatment: approximately 9-day PBMC culture with coronavirus spike peptide pools or control peptides (ViraFEST assay).

Sequencing was performed on CD4+ T cells from blood, cultured in vitro, taken about 7 months after SARS-CoV-2 vaccination. This receptor was obtained from a human donor who had recovered from COVID-19. J is TRBJ2-1 and V is TRBV20-1; D gene uncertain. The CDR3 nucleotides are TGCAGTGCTAGAGGACCTACTTCCTACAATGAGCAGTTCTTC. It codes for CSARGPTSYNEQFF.